This TCR beta chain was captured in a study of shared T cell receptors in the human thymus. This table comes from immunoSEQ multiplex PCR, and its TCRdb copy is limited to in-frame clones, with some not included. The data hold 600,000 to 900,000 clones, with roughly 88% observed a single time. The V end lost 2 bases, the J end lost 5 bases, and 12 bases lay between the germline ends. This CDR3 has 14 amino acids. Germline values: CDR1 SSHAT, CDR2 FNYEAQ (reference sequence). The data also belong to a second study, concerning human thymus T cells. As that study records: It was from resections taken during corrective heart surgery that the thymus tissue came.

The sample consisted of thymocytes. This rearrangement joins TRBV7-7 to TRBJ2-5; TRBD2 might be the D (5 bases). This TCR came from a girl under three years old with a congenital heart defect. The CDR3 sequence: CASSLFGRGETQYF. CDR3 DNA sequence: TGTGCCAGCAGCTTATTCGGTCGAGGGGAGACCCAGTACTTC.